This T cell receptor beta chain was observed in a study of T cell repertoires in cytomegalovirus infection. Study at large: The authors relied on CMV epitopes, both recently identified HLA-C-restricted and well-studied HLA-B-restricted. Through public TCR beta signatures, both CMV infection and matching HLA type were indicated.

V dropped 4 bases and J dropped 2; count of bases not matched to a gene: 11. CDR1 and CDR2 from the germline V gene are MDHEN and SYDVKM. The CDR3 runs 17 residues. TCRdb independently ran MiXCR on the reads; one entry per CDR3 protein. The profile shows 830,000 or so distinct CDR3 sequences, roughly 33% of them singletons. Comments on this clonotype: Its antigen is as yet unknown.

Sequenced here: cultured CD8+ T cells from PBMCs, sampled from culture after CMV antigen stimulation. This sequence joins TRBV28 and TRBJ2-3; 8 positions match TRBD2. This clonotype was sampled from a human donor in good health (CMV status not recorded). Some clones in this sample may be carry-over from other donors' samples. The CDR3 loop is CASSWGGGTYHTDTQYF. CDR3 nucleotides: TGTGCCAGCAGTTGGGGCGGGGGGACCTATCACACAGATACGCAGTATTTT.